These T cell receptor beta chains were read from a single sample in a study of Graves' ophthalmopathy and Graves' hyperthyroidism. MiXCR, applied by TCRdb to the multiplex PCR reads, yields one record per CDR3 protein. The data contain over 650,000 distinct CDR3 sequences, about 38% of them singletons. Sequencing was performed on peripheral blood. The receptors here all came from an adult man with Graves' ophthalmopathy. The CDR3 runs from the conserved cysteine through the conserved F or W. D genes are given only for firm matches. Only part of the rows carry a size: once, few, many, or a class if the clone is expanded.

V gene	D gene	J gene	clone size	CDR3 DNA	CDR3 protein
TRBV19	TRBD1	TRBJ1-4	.	TGTGCCTCCGGGACAGGGGGCGGAAAACTGTTTTTT	CASGTGGGKLFF
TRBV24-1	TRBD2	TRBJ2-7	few	TGTGCCACCAGTGACTTCGGGCCCGCGGGGGGTCACGAGCAGTACTTC	CATSDFGPAGGHEQYF
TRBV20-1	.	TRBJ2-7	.	TGCAGTGCCCGTTACGAGCAGTACTTC	CSARYEQYF
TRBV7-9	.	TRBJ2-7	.	TGTGCCAGCAGCCCAGAAGGACAGTACAGATACGAGCAGTACTTC	CASSPEGQYRYEQYF
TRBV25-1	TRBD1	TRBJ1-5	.	TGTGCCAGCAGTGCGCGGACAGGGCTTTTACAGCCCCAGCATTTT	CASSARTGLLQPQHF
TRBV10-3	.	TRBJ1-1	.	TGTGCCATCAGTGTCGGGGGCGACAACACTGAAGCTTTCTTT	CAISVGGDNTEAFF
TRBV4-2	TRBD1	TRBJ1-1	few	TGTGCCAGCAGCCAGGCAACAGACAGGGGCTCGGGGACTGAAGCTTTCTTT	CASSQATDRGSGTEAFF
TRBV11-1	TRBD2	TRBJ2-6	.	TGTGCCAGCAGCACCTGGACTAGCGGGGGGGCTGGGGCCAACGTCCTGACTTTC	CASSTWTSGGAGANVLTF
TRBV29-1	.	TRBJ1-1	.	TGCAGCGTTGGTGGCAACAGGAAAGCTTTCTTT	CSVGGNRKAFF
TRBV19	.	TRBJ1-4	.	TGTGCCTGGAGTCCGGCTGGGGGTGAAAAACTGTTTTTT	CAWSPAGGEKLFF
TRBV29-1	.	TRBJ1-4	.	TGCAGCGTCGGTGGGTTCGATGAAAAACTGCTTTTT	CSVGGFDEKLLF
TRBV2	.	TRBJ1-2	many	TGTGCCAGCAGAAATGGGGCGCTCGGGTATGGCTACACCTTC	CASRNGALGYGYTF
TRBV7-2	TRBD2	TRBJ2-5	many	TGTGCCAGCAGCTTCGGAGCGGGGAAAGAGACCCAGTACTTC	CASSFGAGKETQYF
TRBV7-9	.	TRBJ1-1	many	TGTGCCAGCAGCTTAGGCGGGGCCGACACTGAAGCTTTCTTT	CASSLGGADTEAFF
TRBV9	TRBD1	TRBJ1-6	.	TGTGCCAGCAGCCCCGGATCGGACAGGGACAATTCACCCCTCCACTTT	CASSPGSDRDNSPLHF
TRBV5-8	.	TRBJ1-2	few	TGTGCCAGCAGCTTGGGCCCCAGTGGTAACTATGGCTACACCTTC	CASSLGPSGNYGYTF
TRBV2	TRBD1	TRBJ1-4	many	TGTGCCAGCAGTCAGATACAGGGGGCGAATGAAAAACTGTTTTTT	CASSQIQGANEKLFF
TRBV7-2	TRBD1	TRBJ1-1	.	TGTGCCAGCAGCTGGAGGGGGCGCACTGAAGCTTTCTTT	CASSWRGRTEAFF
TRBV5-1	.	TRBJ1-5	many	TGCGCCAGCAGCTTTGGGAGCGGGGGCAATCAGCCCCAGCATTTT	CASSFGSGGNQPQHF
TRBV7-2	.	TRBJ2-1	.	TGTGCCAGCAGCCCCCCAGCCAATGAGCAGTTCTTC	CASSPPANEQFF
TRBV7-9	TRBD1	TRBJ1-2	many	TGTGCCAGCAGCTTAGCTATGGACAGGGAGGATGGCTACACCTTC	CASSLAMDREDGYTF
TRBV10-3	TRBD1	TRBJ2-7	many	TGTGCCATCAGTGACCAGGGGGCCTACGAGCAGTACTTC	CAISDQGAYEQYF
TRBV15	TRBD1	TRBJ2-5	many	TGTGCCACCAGCAGCCTAGAGACAGGGACAGAGACCCAGTACTTC	CATSSLETGTETQYF
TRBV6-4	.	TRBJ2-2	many	TGTGCCAGCAGCCAAGGGCTGAACACCGGGGAGCTGTTTTTT	CASSQGLNTGELFF
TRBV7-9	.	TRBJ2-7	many	TGTGCCAGCAGCTTATATGTGGGTACCGGAATTTACGAGCAGTACTTC	CASSLYVGTGIYEQYF
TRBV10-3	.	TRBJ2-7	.	TGTGCCAGCAGTGAACGGGGAAACTCCTACGAGCAGTACTTC	CASSERGNSYEQYF
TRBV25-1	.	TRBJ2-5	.	TGTGCCAGCTTGGATCAGACCCAGTACTTC	CASLDQTQYF
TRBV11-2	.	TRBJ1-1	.	TGTGCCAGCAGCCCTAGAGGGGGGGCTTTCTTT	CASSPRGGAFF
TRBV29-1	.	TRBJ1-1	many	TGCAGCGTTGTAGCCTACACTGAAGCTTTCTTT	CSVVAYTEAFF
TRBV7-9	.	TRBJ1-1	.	TGTGCCAGCAGCTCCCGGGCCCTCACGACGACTGAAGCTTTCTTT	CASSSRALTTTEAFF
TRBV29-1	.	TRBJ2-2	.	TGCAGCGTTTTAATATACACCGGGGAGCTGTTTTTT	CSVLIYTGELFF
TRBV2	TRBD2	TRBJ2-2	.	TGTGCCAGCAGTTACTTGGGACTAGCGGCGAACACCGGGGAGCTGCTTTTT	CASSYLGLAANTGELLF
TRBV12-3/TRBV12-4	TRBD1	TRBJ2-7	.	TGTGCCACCACAGGGGGGCCAGGGAGCTACGAGCAGTACTTC	CATTGGPGSYEQYF
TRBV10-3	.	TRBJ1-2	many	TGTGCCATCAGTTTCCGCGCTGATGGCTACACCTTC	CAISFRADGYTF
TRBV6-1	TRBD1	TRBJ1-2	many	TGTGCCAGCAGGGTGGGACAGAACTATGGCTACACCTTC	CASRVGQNYGYTF
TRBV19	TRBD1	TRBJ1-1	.	TGTGCCAGTAGTGTTACAGGGGGCGGCCCTAGGGCTTTCTTT	CASSVTGGGPRAFF
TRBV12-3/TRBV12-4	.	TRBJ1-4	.	TGTGCCAGCAGTTTCAGTCAGGGGAGGGCTAATGAAAAACTGTTTTTT	CASSFSQGRANEKLFF
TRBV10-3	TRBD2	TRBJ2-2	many	TGTGCCATCAGCATAGCGGGGGGGCAGACCGGGGAGCTGTTTTTT	CAISIAGGQTGELFF
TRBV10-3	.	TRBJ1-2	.	TGTGCCATCAGTGGATCCGGGGGCTATGGCTACACCTTC	CAISGSGGYGYTF
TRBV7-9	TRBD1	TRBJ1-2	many	TGTGCCAGCAGCCCCCTCGCGCCGGGACAGGGGAACTCTGGCTACACCTTC	CASSPLAPGQGNSGYTF
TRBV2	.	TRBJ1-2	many	TGTGCCAGCAGTCCAAGGGGGTTGGATGGCTACACCTTC	CASSPRGLDGYTF
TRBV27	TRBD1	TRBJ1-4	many	TGTGCCAGCAGACGCACCGGGACAGCTGAAAAACTGTTTTTT	CASRRTGTAEKLFF
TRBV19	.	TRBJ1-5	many	TGTGCCAGTAGTATGTCAGGGCATCAGCCCCAGCATTTT	CASSMSGHQPQHF
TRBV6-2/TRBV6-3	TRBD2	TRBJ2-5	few	TGTGCCAGCCTTTCCGGGGGGCAAGAGACCCAGTACTTC	CASLSGGQETQYF
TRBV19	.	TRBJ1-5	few	TGTGCCAGTAGTATCGATATGAATCAGCCCCAGCATTTT	CASSIDMNQPQHF
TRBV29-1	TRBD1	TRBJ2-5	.	TGCAGCGTGAGGACAGGGCCGAGGTACTTC	CSVRTGPRYF
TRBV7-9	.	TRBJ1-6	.	TGTGCCAGCAGCCAAGAGGCGGGGGGGGTGAGGTCACCCCTCCACTTT	CASSQEAGGVRSPLHF
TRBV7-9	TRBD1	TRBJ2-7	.	TGTGCCAGCAGCTTAGCCGGGACAGGGGGTGCCGAGCAGTACTTC	CASSLAGTGGAEQYF
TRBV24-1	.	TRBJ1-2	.	TGTGCCACCAGTGATCCAGGACTAGCGGGATACACCTTC	CATSDPGLAGYTF
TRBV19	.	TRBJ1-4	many	TGTGCCAGTAGTAGGTTCGTCAATGAAAAACTGTTTTTT	CASSRFVNEKLFF
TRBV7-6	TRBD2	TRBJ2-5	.	TGTGCTAGCAGCTTAACTAGCGGGTCTTACAATGAGCAGTACTTC	CASSLTSGSYNEQYF
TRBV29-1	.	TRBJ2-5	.	TGCAGCTTAGCAGATCAAGAGACCCAGTACTTC	CSLADQETQYF
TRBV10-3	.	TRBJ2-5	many	TGTGCCATCAGTGGTCAGCCTGGAGGGGAGACCCAGTACTTC	CAISGQPGGETQYF
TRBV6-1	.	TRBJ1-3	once	TGTGCCAGCAGTGAAGCGGGACACTCTGGAAACACCATATATTTT	CASSEAGHSGNTIYF